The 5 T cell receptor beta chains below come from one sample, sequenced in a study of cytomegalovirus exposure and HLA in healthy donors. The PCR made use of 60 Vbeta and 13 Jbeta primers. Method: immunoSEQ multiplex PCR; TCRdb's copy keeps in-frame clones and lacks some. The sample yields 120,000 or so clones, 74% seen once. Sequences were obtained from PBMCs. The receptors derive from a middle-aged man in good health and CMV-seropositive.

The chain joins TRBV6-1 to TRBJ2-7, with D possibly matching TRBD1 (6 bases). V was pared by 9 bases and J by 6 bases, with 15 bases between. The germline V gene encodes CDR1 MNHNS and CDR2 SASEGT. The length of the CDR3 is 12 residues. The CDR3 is CASTSTGTEQYF. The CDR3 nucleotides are TGTGCCAGTACTTCTACAGGGACCGAGCAGTACTTC.

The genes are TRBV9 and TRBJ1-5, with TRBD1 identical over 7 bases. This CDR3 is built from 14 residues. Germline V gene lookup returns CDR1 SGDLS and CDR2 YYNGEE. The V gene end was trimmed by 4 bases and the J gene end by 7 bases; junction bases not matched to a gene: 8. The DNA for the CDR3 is TGTGCCAGCAGCCCAAGACAGGGTGGGCAGCCCCAGCATTTT. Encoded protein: CASSPRQGGQPQHF.

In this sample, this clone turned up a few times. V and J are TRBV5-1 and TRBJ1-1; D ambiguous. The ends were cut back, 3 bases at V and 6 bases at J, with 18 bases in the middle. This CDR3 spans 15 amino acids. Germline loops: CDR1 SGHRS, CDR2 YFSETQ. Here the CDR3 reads CASSYQATREAEAFF. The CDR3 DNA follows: TGCGCCAGCAGCTATCAAGCAACTAGGGAGGCTGAAGCTTTCTTT.

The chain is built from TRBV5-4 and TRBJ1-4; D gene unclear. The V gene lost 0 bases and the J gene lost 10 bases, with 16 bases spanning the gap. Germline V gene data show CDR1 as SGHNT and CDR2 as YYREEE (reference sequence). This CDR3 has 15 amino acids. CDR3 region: CASSLAGGIEGKLFF. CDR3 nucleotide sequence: TGTGCCAGCAGCTTGGCGGGCGGGATAGAGGGAAAACTGTTTTTT.

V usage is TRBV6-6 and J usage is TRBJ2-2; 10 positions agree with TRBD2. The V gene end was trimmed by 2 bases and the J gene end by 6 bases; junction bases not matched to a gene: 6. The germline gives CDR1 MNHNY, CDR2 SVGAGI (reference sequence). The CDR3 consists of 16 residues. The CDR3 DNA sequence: TGTGCCAGCAGTTACCGGCTAGCGGGAGCCTCCGGGGAGCTGTTTTTT. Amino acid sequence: CASSYRLAGASGELFF.